This TCR beta chain was observed in a study of monozygotic twins with inflammatory bowel disease. TCRalpha and TCRbeta cDNA went through two nested PCRs of approximately 16 and 10 cycles. TCRdb re-called the 5' RACE reads and catalogs CDR3 proteins one per entry, DNA excluded. The sample holds around 380,000 distinct CDR3 sequences. A word on this clonotype: Its antigen is unidentified.

Total RNA isolation used whole blood (no T cell sorting was performed). The CDR3 spans 15 residues. CDR1 is SGHDT and CDR2 is YYEEEE in the germline V gene. Study outcomes and limitations: Nothing supported a single strong signal or clonotype that was associated with IBD. Patients with IBD had less TCRbeta diversity (inverse Simpson) than their healthy co-twins.

The receptor was isolated from a human donor with ulcerative colitis or Crohn's disease, or a healthy co-twin of an affected twin (not recorded which). The specimen sequenced was blood. The genes are TRBV5-6 and TRBJ2-1; TCRdb reports TRBD2, a call that lacks DNA to check it against. This CDR3 is CASSLGGLAVREQFF. Full variable domain (remainder filled in from reference TRBV5-6 and TRBJ2-1): DAGVTQSPTHLIKTRGQQVTLRCSPKSGHDTVSWYQQALGQGPQFIFQYYEEEERQRGNFPDRFSGHQFPNYSSELNVNALLLGDSALYLCASSLGGLAVREQFFGPGTRLTVL.